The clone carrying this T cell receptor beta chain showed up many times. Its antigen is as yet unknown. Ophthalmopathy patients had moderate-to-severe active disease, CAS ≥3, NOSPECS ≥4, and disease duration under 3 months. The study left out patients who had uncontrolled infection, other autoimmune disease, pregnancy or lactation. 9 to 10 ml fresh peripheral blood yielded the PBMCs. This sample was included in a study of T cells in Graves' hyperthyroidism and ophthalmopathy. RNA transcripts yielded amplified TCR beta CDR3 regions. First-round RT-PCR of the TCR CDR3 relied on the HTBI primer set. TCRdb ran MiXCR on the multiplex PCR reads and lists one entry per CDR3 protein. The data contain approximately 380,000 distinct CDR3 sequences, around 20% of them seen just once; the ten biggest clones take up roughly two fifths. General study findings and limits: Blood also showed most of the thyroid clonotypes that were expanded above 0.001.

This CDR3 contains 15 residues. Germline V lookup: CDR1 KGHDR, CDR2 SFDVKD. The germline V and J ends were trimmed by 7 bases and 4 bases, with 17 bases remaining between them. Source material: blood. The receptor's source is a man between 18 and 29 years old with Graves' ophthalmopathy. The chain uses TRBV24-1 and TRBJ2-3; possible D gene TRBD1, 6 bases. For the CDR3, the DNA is TGTGCCACCAGCCCACAGGGCCCCCCGGCAGATACGCAGTATTTT. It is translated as CATSPQGPPADTQYF.